This section outlines one T cell receptor beta chain sequence together with its context. The antigen is not known. The data derive from a study of blood T cells in healthy people across ages. Whole-study findings and limits: CMV status of donors was unknown, possibly confounding expanded clonotype changes.

V was pared by 6 bases and J by 6 bases, with 14 bases of the junction left unmatched. The CDR3 has 16 residues. Germline CDR1 reads MGHRA; CDR2 reads YSYEKL. Primers used in a second PCR of about 7 to 12 cycles were a sample-barcoded 5' primer and a J-beta primer mix. Each sample provided no less than 2.5 million CDR3-containing paired-end reads. MiXCR, applied by TCRdb to the 5' RACE reads, yields one record per CDR3 protein. The sample records 500,000 to 700,000 distinct CDR3 sequences, about 30% being singletons. The source is a woman over 75 in good health. The chain carries TRBV4-1 and TRBJ2-7; 10 nucleotides match TRBD1. Sequenced: blood. CDR3 DNA sequence: TGCGCCAGCAGTCCGGGACAGGGGACGAGCTTGGGCGAGCAGTACTTC. It encodes CASSPGQGTSLGEQYF.